What follows is one TCR beta chain and its context. This sample was included in a study of blood T cell repertoires in COVID-19. About the study: The United States, Italy and Spain were the sources of the acute and convalescent COVID-19 samples. Sources were T cells, B-cell-depleted T cells, or PBMCs; the material itself was cDNA or gDNA.

Germline assignment: CDR1 KGHDR and CDR2 SFDVKD. Deletions cut 9 bases from V and 8 bases from J, with 12 bases between. The CDR3 consists of 12 residues. As handled by the study authors: Estimation of nucleated cell counts relied on the amplification of reference gene primers. Data came from immunoSEQ multiplex PCR; TCRdb stores just in-frame clones and leaves some out. That table supplies the V and J calls and clone size; D and trimming were determined from the DNA. The table has about 330,000 clones, 65% to 85% seen once. The genes are TRBV24-1 and TRBJ2-2; tentatively, D is TRBD2 (6 bases). The clonotype was recovered from a woman aged 45-65 years with acute or convalescent COVID-19. Specimen: peripheral blood. The CDR3 region is CATAGGYGELFF. The CDR3 DNA follows: TGTGCCACCGCCGGGGGATATGGGGAGCTGTTTTTT.